One sample yielded the 20 T cell receptor beta chains listed below, sequenced in a study of blood T cell repertoires in COVID-19. Data came from immunoSEQ multiplex PCR; TCRdb stores just in-frame clones and leaves some out. The table has about 59,000 clones, 70% to 80% seen once. The sequencing sample was made of peripheral blood. Receptors were obtained from a human donor in a cohort sampled during active COVID-19.

The chain uses TRBV11-1 and TRBJ2-5, with 7 bases that match TRBD2. Losses at the gene ends were 0 bases for V and 5 bases for J; bases not matched to a gene: 6. The CDR3 extends over 15 amino acids. Per germline, CDR1 SGHAT and CDR2 FQDESV (reference sequence). The CDR3 bases are TGTGCCAGCAGCTTAGCGGGGGGGACGGGGGAGACCCAGTACTTC. Translating it yields CASSLAGGTGETQYF.

This clone was counted once. The chain has TRBV29-1 and TRBJ2-1; 12 bases line up with TRBD2. CDR1 and CDR2 (germline): SQVTM, ANQGSEA. There are 19 residues in the CDR3. V lost 0 bases and J lost 7; bases outside the gene matches: 16. CDR3 coding DNA: TGCAGCGTTGAAGACGCGAACCCGACTAGCGGGAGTTTGGAGAATGAGCAGTTCTTC. Amino acids: CSVEDANPTSGSLENEQFF.

The chain combines TRBV4-2 with TRBJ2-7; D is perhaps TRBD1 (5 bases). The CDR3 runs 15 residues. V shed 1 base and J shed 3 bases, with 13 bases lying between them. Per germline, CDR1 LGHNA and CDR2 YNFKEQ. The CDR3 loop reads CASSQVTETSYEQYF. The DNA for the CDR3 is TGTGCCAGCAGCCAAGTGACAGAGACCAGCTACGAGCAGTACTTC.

The CDR3 DNA sequence: TGTGCCAGCAGGAATGACAGGGCATCCTACAATGAGCAGTTCTTC. Residues: CASRNDRASYNEQFF. This chain connects TRBV6-5 to TRBJ2-1; 7 nucleotides align to TRBD1. CDR1 MNHEY and CDR2 SVGAGI come from the germline V gene. The CDR3 spans 15 residues. V was pared by 6 bases and J by 1 base, with 6 bases of the junction left unmatched.

V and J are TRBV28 and TRBJ2-7; TRBD2 might be the D (5 bases). The germline V and J ends were trimmed by 2 bases and 4 bases, with 6 bases remaining between them. The CDR3 is 12 residues long. The germline gives CDR1 MDHEN, CDR2 SYDVKM. In DNA, the CDR3 is TGTGCCAGCAGTTTAGCGGGTTACGAGCAGTACTTC. Translating gives CASSLAGYEQYF. Full variable domain (missing parts from reference TRBV28 and TRBJ2-7): DVKVTQSSRYLVKRTGEKVFLECVQDMDHENMFWYRQDPGLGLRLIYFSYDVKMKEKGDIPEGYSVSREKKERFSLILESASTNQTSMYLCASSLAGYEQYFGPGTRLTVT.

Here the CDR3 DNA reads TGTGCCAGCAGTGAAACGGGCAGGGGGCAGTTCTTC. Translation gives CASSETGRGQFF. The gene calls are TRBV6-1 and TRBJ2-1, with D perhaps matching TRBD1 (6 bases). Between the trimmed V and J ends, which lost 2 bases and 12 bases, there was a span of 11 bases. The CDR3 runs 12 residues. Germline V gene sequence: CDR1 MNHNS, CDR2 SASEGT.

This chain joins TRBV6-5 and TRBJ2-1; possible D gene TRBD1, 5 bases. The V end lost 7 bases, the J end lost 6 bases, and 13 bases lay between the germline ends. Germline CDR1 MNHEY, CDR2 SVGAGI. This CDR3 comprises 13 residues. CDR3 nucleotides: TGTGCCAGCATCCTACTCCAGGGCAATGAGCAGTTCTTC. Encoded protein: CASILLQGNEQFF.

This clone was seen more than once but under ten times. This chain uses TRBV7-9 with TRBJ2-7, with TRBD1 matching over 7 bases. Germline CDR1 and CDR2: SEHNR and FQNEAQ (reference sequence). The CDR3 runs 13 residues. V shed 5 bases, J shed 6 bases, and the junction held 7 bases outside the gene matches. The CDR3 here is CASSLTGAGEQYF. CDR3 nucleotide sequence: TGTGCCAGCAGCCTCACAGGGGCGGGCGAGCAGTACTTC. Using reference TRBV7-9 and TRBJ2-7 for the parts outside the CDR3, the full variable domain is DTGVSQNPRHKITKRGQNVTFRCDPISEHNRLYWYRQTLGQGPEFLTYFQNEAQLEKSRLLSDRFSAERPKGSFSTLEIQRTEQGDSAMYLCASSLTGAGEQYFGPGTRLTVT.

This clone was picked up a small number of times. This chain joins TRBV4-2 and TRBJ2-2, with 8 positions matching TRBD1. The CDR3 has 15 amino acids. Germline assignment: CDR1 LGHNA and CDR2 YNFKEQ. The junction had 5 bases not matched to a gene; V was cut back by 4 bases and J by 4 bases. The CDR3 spells CASSRVDRATGELFF. For the CDR3, the DNA is TGTGCCAGCAGCCGCGTGGACAGGGCCACCGGGGAGCTGTTTTTT.

The genes are TRBV19 and TRBJ1-1, with D uncertain. Trimming pared 0 bases from V and 3 bases from J, leaving 5 bases between. Looked up from germline, CDR1 is LNHDA and CDR2 is SQIVND (reference sequence). The CDR3 consists of 13 residues. As DNA, the CDR3 is TGTGCCAGTAGTATAGACCACTACACTGAAGCTTTCTTT. It yields the protein CASSIDHYTEAFF.

This clone came up a few times. The rearrangement uses TRBV2 and TRBJ1-2; 8 bases line up with TRBD1. Trimming at V came to 6 bases and at J to 6 bases, leaving 3 bases not matched to a gene. The V gene's germline CDR1 is SNHLY and CDR2 FYNNEI. The CDR3 totals 12 residues. The CDR3 region has the DNA TGTGCCAGCAGGCTGACAGGGGATGGCTACACCTTC. Translated: CASRLTGDGYTF.

The V call is TRBV15, the J call TRBJ1-4; no clear D. In germline, CDR1 is LNHNV, CDR2 YYDKDF (reference sequence). Trimming pared 0 bases from V and 8 bases from J, leaving 7 bases between. The CDR3 is made up of 13 amino acids. This chain's CDR3 is CATSRDLREKLFF. The DNA of the CDR3 is TGTGCCACCAGCAGAGATTTGAGGGAAAAACTGTTTTTT.

The chain couples TRBV6-2 or TRBV6-3 to TRBJ1-5, with 7 positions matching TRBD1. Germline V gene lookup returns CDR1 MNHEY and CDR2 SVGEGT. The CDR3 spans 15 residues. The ends lost 5 bases at V and 0 bases at J; junction bases unmatched: 4. The CDR3 DNA reads as TGTGCCAGCAGTGCGACAGGGACTAGCAATCAGCCCCAGCATTTT. Its protein product is CASSATGTSNQPQHF.

The chain joins TRBV6-4 to TRBJ2-1, with 10 positions matching TRBD2. Germline V CDR1 and CDR2: MRHNA, SNTAGT. CDR3 length: 15 amino acids. V lost 3 bases to trimming and J lost 16 bases; unmatched junction nucleotides: 15. CDR3 nucleotides: TGTGCCAGCAGTGAGGGAATAGCGGGAGGCCAGCGTTTCTTCTTC. It yields the protein CASSEGIAGGQRFFF.

The chain is built from TRBV24-1 and TRBJ1-1, with 9 bases identical to TRBD1. Germline CDR1 is KGHDR and CDR2 is SFDVKD. V lost 2 bases, J lost 6 bases, and 9 bases stayed unmatched. The CDR3 has 16 residues. CDR3 amino acids: CATSDSETTGGPEAFF. The CDR3 DNA follows: TGTGCCACCAGTGATTCTGAAACTACAGGGGGCCCTGAAGCTTTCTTT.

This chain uses TRBV7-6 with TRBJ2-7; 10 positions agree with TRBD2. V gave up 4 bases and J gave up 6 bases; unmatched junction bases: 9. The CDR3 has 15 amino acids. Germline CDR1 and CDR2: SGHVS and FNYEAQ. CDR3 amino acids: CASSSRLAGVSEQYF. DNA for the CDR3: TGTGCCAGCAGCTCCCGGCTAGCGGGAGTAAGCGAGCAGTACTTC.

This chain links TRBV24-1 with TRBJ2-2; 11 bases map to TRBD1. Trimming took 6 bases from V and 6 from J; bases not matched to a gene: 5. Germline V gives CDR1 KGHDR, CDR2 SFDVKD. The CDR3 runs to 15 residues. The CDR3 spells CATSTPGQGAGELFF. Written as DNA, the CDR3 is TGTGCCACCAGTACCCCGGGACAGGGGGCCGGGGAGCTGTTTTTT.

The rearrangement links TRBV11-2 to TRBJ2-1; D might be TRBD2 (6 bases). Germline CDR1 SGHAT, CDR2 FQNNGV. V lost 8 bases, J lost 5 bases, and 16 bases lay in between. The CDR3 has 14 amino acids. CDR3 sequence (DNA): TGTGCCAGCTCACTGACTAGACGGGACAATGAGCAGTTCTTC. It specifies CASSLTRRDNEQFF.

The chain joins TRBV7-2 to TRBJ1-5; tentative D call: TRBD1 (6 bases). The V end lost 5 bases, the J end lost 10 bases, and 18 bases lay between the germline ends. The CDR3 spans 14 residues. Germline-derived CDR1 and CDR2 are SGHTA and FQGNSA. The CDR3 region has the DNA TGTGCCAGCAGCACCTCACCGGGACAAACACCCCAGCATTTT. It yields the protein CASSTSPGQTPQHF.

This rearrangement joins TRBV7-6 to TRBJ2-5; 9 nucleotides match TRBD2. Germline CDR1 SGHVS, CDR2 FNYEAQ. With 5 bases clipped from V and 4 bases from J, the junction kept 17 bases outside the gene matches. CDR3 length: 18 amino acids. CDR3 protein: CASSLRLAGGRLGETQYF. The CDR3 region has the DNA TGTGCCAGCAGCCTACGGCTGGCGGGAGGGCGGCTTGGAGAGACCCAGTACTTC. Using reference TRBV7-6 and TRBJ2-5 for the parts outside the CDR3, the full variable domain is GAGVSQSPRYKVTKRGQDVALRCDPISGHVSLYWYRQALGQGPEFLTYFNYEAQQDKSGLPNDRFSAERPEGSISTLTIQRTEQRDSAMYRCASSLRLAGGRLGETQYFGPGTRLLVL.